The 11 T cell receptor beta chains below come from one sample, sequenced in a study of CD8+ T cells in alopecia areata. Following RNA extraction, reverse transcription yielded cDNA that acted as the sequencing template. The method was immunoSEQ multiplex PCR; TCRdb's version includes in-frame clones alone and lacks a portion of them. The sample records about 190,000 clones, 50% to 60% being singletons. The specimen comprised CD4+ T cells sorted from blood, sampled at week 0. These receptors all come from a human donor with alopecia areata.

V is TRBV7-9 and J is TRBJ2-2, with 7 positions matching TRBD1. Germline CDR1 reads SEHNR; CDR2 reads FQNEAQ (reference sequence). Germline trimming cut 3 bases from V and 1 base from J; bases unmatched to any gene: 2. The CDR3 loop spans 15 amino acids. The CDR3 region is CASSLTGMNTGELFF. As DNA, the CDR3 is TGTGCCAGCAGCTTGACAGGGATGAACACCGGGGAGCTGTTTTTT.

The rearrangement uses TRBV18 and TRBJ1-4; unclear D gene. V was trimmed by 2 bases and J by 8 bases, leaving 9 bases between them. Germline CDR1 and CDR2: KGHSH and LQKENI. The length of the CDR3 is 13 residues. This CDR3 is CASSPWGGEKLFF. For the CDR3, the DNA is TGTGCCAGCTCACCATGGGGTGGCGAAAAACTGTTTTTT.

This clone was seen only a few times. The rearrangement joins TRBV15 to TRBJ2-7; D may be TRBD1 (5 bases). Germline CDR1 reads LNHNV; CDR2 reads YYDKDF (reference sequence). Trimming took 2 bases from V and 3 from J, leaving 8 bases between them. This CDR3 comprises 13 residues. The CDR3 sequence is CATSRPTGYEQYF. In DNA, the CDR3 is TGTGCCACCAGCAGACCAACAGGCTACGAGCAGTACTTC.

This clone showed up just once. The rearrangement joins TRBV30 to TRBJ2-1, with D maybe TRBD1 (7 bases). V lost 2 bases and J 5 bases, leaving 19 bases between the germline ends. Looked up from germline, CDR1 is GTSNPN and CDR2 is SVGIG (reference sequence). The CDR3 is 16 amino acids. The CDR3 bases are TGTGCCTGGAGTCCGAACAGGGGCGGGGTGAACAATGAGCAGTTCTTC. It is translated as CAWSPNRGGVNNEQFF.

The chain couples TRBV23-1 to TRBJ2-3; TRBD2 might be the D (6 bases). TRBV23-1 is recorded as an ORF, its role being uncertain. With 0 bases removed from V and 4 bases from J, the gap between germline ends came to 11 bases. The length of the CDR3 is 15 residues. CDR3: CASSQSRRAADTQYF. CDR3 DNA: TGCGCCAGCAGTCAATCGAGGAGGGCTGCAGATACGCAGTATTTT.

The chain employs TRBV15 and TRBJ2-3; D call uncertain. Trimming cost V 1 base and J 5 bases, with 13 bases left between them. CDR3 length equals 15 residues. Germline CDR1 and CDR2: LNHNV and YYDKDF (reference sequence). The CDR3 DNA sequence: TGTGCCACCAGCAGAGCCGGTAGAGGTGAAGATACGCAGTATTTT. The encoded protein is CATSRAGRGEDTQYF.

The chain links TRBV9 to TRBJ2-7; 8 bases agree with TRBD2. The CDR3 loop spans 16 amino acids. Germline CDR1 and CDR2: SGDLS and YYNGEE. The V gene end was trimmed by 0 bases and the J gene end by 6 bases; junction bases not matched to a gene: 11. For the CDR3, the DNA is TGTGCCAGCAGCGTAGGTGGTAGCGGGGTCGTCGGCGAGCAGTACTTC. It yields the protein CASSVGGSGVVGEQYF. The entire variable domain, with the rest obtained from reference TRBV9 and TRBJ2-7, is as follows: DSGVTQTPKHLITATGQRVTLRCSPRSGDLSVYWYQQSLDQGLQFLIQYYNGEERAKGNILERFSAQQFPDLHSELNLSSLELGDSALYFCASSVGGSGVVGEQYFGPGTRLTVT.

The V call is TRBV5-1, the J call TRBJ2-7; D possibly corresponds to TRBD1 (6 bases). The CDR3 consists of 14 residues. Germline V CDR1 and CDR2: SGHRS, YFSETQ. Between the trimmed V and J ends, which lost 4 bases and 3 bases, there was a span of 14 bases. The CDR3 nucleotides read TGCGCCAGCAGCCCGGGGACAACCAACTACGAGCAGTACTTC. Residues: CASSPGTTNYEQYF.

V and J are TRBV30 and TRBJ1-1, with 7 bases matching TRBD1. Germline trimming cut 3 bases from V and 1 base from J; bases unmatched to any gene: 8. The CDR3 runs to 15 residues. Looked up from germline, CDR1 is GTSNPN and CDR2 is SVGIG (reference sequence). CDR3 coding DNA: TGTGCCTGGAGAGATAAACAGGGGTGGAACACTGAAGCTTTCTTT. Protein sequence: CAWRDKQGWNTEAFF.

The chain is built from TRBV2 and TRBJ1-2; no definite D call. This CDR3 spans 15 amino acids. The germline CDR1 and CDR2 sequences are SNHLY and FYNNEI. With 8 bases removed from V and 4 bases from J, the gap between germline ends came to 20 bases. The CDR3 protein is CASDESPSIVYGYTF. CDR3 bases: TGTGCCAGCGACGAGTCACCTTCCATCGTCTATGGCTACACCTTC.

This clone was observed a few times. V gene TRBV23-1 combines with J gene TRBJ1-1; the D is unclear. TRBV23-1 is identified as an open reading frame with a role that is uncertain. The CDR3 is 13 residues long. V was trimmed by 2 bases and J by 2 bases, leaving 6 bases between them. The CDR3 DNA is TGCGCCAGCAGTCAACCTACCAACACTGAAGCTTTCTTT. Its translation: CASSQPTNTEAFF.